The entry that follows covers one T cell receptor beta chain sequence. The sample is drawn from a study of shared T cell receptors in the human thymus. With 4 bases removed from V and 5 bases from J, the gap between germline ends came to 15 bases. The CDR3 has 14 residues. Assay: immunoSEQ multiplex PCR; the TCRdb copy retains only in-frame clones and omits some. The sample consists of some 640,000 clones, about 90% of them appearing once. The data were also submitted as part of a second study, on human thymus T cells. That report adds: Corrective surgery for congenital heart defects was being performed on the healthy Finnish infants who were the donors. Thymus tissue was removed during corrective cardiac surgery. Thymic as well as blood repertoires seemed to favor certain V and J genes unevenly. Related work showed strongly overlapping thymic repertoires across unrelated individuals.

The receptor comes from a boy younger than two with a congenital heart defect. The V gene is TRBV5-3, the J gene TRBJ2-5; D is perhaps TRBD2 (5 bases). TRBV5-3 is assigned to the ORF class and has an uncertain function. The sequenced sample was thymocytes. CDR3 loop: CARSGTTSAETQYF. CDR3 sequence (DNA): TGTGCCAGAAGCGGAACCACTAGTGCCGAGACCCAGTACTTC.